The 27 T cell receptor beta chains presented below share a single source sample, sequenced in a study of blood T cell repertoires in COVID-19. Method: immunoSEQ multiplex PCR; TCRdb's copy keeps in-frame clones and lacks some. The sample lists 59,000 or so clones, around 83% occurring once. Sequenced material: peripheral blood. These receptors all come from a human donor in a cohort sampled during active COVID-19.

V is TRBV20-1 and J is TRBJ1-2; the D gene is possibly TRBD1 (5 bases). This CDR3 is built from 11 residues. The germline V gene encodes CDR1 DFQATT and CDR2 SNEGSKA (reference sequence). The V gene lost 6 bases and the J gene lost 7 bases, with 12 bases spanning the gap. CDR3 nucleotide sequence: TGCAGTGCAGGGAAGGGGCTTGGCTACACCTTC. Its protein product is CSAGKGLGYTF.

In DNA form, the CDR3 reads TGTGCCAGCTCCACAGGTTACCCATACAATGAGCAGTTCTTC. Translation: CASSTGYPYNEQFF. The rearrangement links TRBV18 to TRBJ2-1, with D perhaps matching TRBD1 (5 bases). The ends were cut back, 6 bases at V and 4 bases at J, with 13 bases in the middle. The CDR3 has 14 residues. Germline lookup yields CDR1 KGHSH and CDR2 LQKENI.

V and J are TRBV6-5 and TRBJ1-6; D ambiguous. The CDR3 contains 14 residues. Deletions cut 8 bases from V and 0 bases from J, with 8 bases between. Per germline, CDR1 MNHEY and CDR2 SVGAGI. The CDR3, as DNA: TGTGCCAGCGGGAGGGACTCCTATAATTCACCCCTCCACTTT. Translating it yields CASGRDSYNSPLHF.

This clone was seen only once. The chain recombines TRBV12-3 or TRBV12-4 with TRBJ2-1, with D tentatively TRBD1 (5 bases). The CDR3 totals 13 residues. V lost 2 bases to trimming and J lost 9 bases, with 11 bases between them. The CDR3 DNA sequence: TGTGCCAGCAGTTTAAAAAGGGGCGGTGAGCAGTTCTTC. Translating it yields CASSLKRGGEQFF.

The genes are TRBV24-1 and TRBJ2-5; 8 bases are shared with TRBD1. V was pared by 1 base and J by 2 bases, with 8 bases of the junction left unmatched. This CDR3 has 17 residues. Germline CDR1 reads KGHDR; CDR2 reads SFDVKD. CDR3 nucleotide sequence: TGTGCCACCAGTGATTTATTGGGGACAGGAGAACAAGAGACCCAGTACTTC. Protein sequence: CATSDLLGTGEQETQYF.

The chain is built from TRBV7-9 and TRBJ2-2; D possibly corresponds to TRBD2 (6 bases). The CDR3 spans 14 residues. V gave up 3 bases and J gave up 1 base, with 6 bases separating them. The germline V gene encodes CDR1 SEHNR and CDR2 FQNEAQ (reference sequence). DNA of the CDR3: TGTGCCAGCAGCTTCGGGGGGAACACCGGGGAGCTGTTTTTT. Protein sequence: CASSFGGNTGELFF.

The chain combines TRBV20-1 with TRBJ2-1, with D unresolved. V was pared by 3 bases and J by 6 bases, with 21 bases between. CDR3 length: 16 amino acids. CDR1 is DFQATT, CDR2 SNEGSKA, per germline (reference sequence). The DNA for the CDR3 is TGCAGTGCTAGTTCGGTAGCTCTGAAGCTAAGCAATGAGCAGTTCTTC. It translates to CSASSVALKLSNEQFF.

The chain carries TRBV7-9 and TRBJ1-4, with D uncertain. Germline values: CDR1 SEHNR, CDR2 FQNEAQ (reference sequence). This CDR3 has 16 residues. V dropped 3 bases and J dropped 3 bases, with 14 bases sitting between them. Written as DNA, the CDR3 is TGTGCCAGCAGCTTCTTTTCCGGACTACCTAATGAAAAACTGTTTTTT. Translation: CASSFFSGLPNEKLFF. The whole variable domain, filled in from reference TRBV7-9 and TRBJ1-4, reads DTGVSQNPRHKITKRGQNVTFRCDPISEHNRLYWYRQTLGQGPEFLTYFQNEAQLEKSRLLSDRFSAERPKGSFSTLEIQRTEQGDSAMYLCASSFFSGLPNEKLFFGSGTQLSVL.

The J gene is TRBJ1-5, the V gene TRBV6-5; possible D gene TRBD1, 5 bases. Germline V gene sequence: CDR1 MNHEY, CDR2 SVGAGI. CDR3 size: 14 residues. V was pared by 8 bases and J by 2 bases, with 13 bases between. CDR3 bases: TGTGCCAGCGGGGGGGGGTCCGGCAATCAGCCCCAGCATTTT. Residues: CASGGGSGNQPQHF.

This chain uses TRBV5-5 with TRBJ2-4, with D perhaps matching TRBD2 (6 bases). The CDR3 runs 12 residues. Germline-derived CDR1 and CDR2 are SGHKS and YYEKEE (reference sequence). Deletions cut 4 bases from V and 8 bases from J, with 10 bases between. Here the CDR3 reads CASSLTGDIQYF. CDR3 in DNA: TGTGCCAGCAGCCTAACGGGGGACATTCAGTACTTC.

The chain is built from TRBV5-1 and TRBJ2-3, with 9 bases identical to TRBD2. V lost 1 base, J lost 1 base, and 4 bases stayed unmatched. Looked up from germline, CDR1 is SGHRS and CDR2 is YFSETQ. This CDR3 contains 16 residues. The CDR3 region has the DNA TGCGCCAGCAGCTTGACCACTAGCGGGCGCACAGATACGCAGTATTTT. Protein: CASSLTTSGRTDTQYF.

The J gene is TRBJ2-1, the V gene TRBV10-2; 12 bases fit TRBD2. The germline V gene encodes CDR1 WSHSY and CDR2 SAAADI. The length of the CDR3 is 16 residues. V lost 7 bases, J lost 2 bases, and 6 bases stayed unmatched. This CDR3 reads CASNELAGGPYNEQFF. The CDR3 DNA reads TGCGCCAGCAACGAACTAGCGGGGGGCCCCTACAATGAGCAGTTCTTC.

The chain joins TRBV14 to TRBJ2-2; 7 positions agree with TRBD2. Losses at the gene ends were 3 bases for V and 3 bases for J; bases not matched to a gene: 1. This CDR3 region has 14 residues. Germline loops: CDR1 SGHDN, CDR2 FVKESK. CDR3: CASSQGGYTGELFF. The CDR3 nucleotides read TGTGCCAGCAGCCAGGGGGGGTACACCGGGGAGCTGTTTTTT.

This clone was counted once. The CDR3 protein is CASSERGRIAFF. CDR3 bases: TGTGCCAGCAGTGAAAGGGGCAGGATAGCTTTCTTT. V gene TRBV6-1 combines with J gene TRBJ1-1; possible D gene TRBD1, 5 bases. Trimming left V 2 bases short and J 10 bases short, with 11 bases between. This CDR3 has 12 residues. CDR1 and CDR2 (germline): MNHNS, SASEGT.

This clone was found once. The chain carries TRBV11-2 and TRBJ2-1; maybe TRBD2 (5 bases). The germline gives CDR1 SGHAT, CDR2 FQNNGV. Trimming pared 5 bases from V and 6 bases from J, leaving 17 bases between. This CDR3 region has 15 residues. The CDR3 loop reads CASSRWERLVNEQFF. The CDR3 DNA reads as TGTGCCAGCAGCAGGTGGGAGCGGTTAGTCAATGAGCAGTTCTTC. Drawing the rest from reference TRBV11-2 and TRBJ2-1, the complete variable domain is EAGVAQSPRYKIIEKRQSVAFWCNPISGHATLYWYQQILGQGPKLLIQFQNNGVVDDSQLPKDRFSAERLKGVDSTLKIQPAKLEDSAVYLCASSRWERLVNEQFFGPGTRLTVL.

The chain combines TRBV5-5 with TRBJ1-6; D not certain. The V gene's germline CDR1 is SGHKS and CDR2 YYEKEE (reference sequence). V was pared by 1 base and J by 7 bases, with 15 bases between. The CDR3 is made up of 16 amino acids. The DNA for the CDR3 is TGTGCCAGCAGCTTGATCTCGGGTATATTGAATTCACCCCTCCACTTT. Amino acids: CASSLISGILNSPLHF.

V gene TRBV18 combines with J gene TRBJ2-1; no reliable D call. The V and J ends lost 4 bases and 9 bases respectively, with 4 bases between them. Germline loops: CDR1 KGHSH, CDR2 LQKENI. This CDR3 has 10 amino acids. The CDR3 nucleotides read TGTGCCAGCTCACGAGGTGAGCAGTTCTTC. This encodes CASSRGEQFF.

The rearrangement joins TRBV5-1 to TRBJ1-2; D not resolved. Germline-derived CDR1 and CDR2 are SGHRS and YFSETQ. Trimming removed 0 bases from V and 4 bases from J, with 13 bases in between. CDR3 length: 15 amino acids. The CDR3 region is CASSLAEGTPYGYTF. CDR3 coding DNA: TGCGCCAGCAGCTTGGCCGAGGGAACCCCCTATGGCTACACCTTC.

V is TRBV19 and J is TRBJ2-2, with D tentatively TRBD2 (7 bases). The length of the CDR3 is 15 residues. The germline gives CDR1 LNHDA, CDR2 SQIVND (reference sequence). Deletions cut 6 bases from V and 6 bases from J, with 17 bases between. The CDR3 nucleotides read TGTGCCAGTAGCGGGGGAGGGGGGGAAGCCGGGGAGCTGTTTTTT. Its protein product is CASSGGGGEAGELFF.

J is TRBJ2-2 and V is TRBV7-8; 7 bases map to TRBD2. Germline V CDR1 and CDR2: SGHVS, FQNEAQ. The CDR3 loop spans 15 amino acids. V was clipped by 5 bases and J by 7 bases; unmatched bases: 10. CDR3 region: CASSPRGEGGGELFF. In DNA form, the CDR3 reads TGTGCCAGCAGCCCCCGTGGGGAGGGTGGCGGGGAGCTGTTTTTT.

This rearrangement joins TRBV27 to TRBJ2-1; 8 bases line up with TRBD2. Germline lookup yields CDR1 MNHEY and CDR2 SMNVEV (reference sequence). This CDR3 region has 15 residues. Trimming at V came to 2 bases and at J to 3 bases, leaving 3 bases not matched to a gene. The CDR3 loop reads CASSLLAGVYNEQFF. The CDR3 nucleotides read TGTGCCAGCAGTTTACTAGCGGGCGTCTACAATGAGCAGTTCTTC.

CDR3 region: CASSLRGGADTQYF. The DNA for the CDR3 is TGTGCCAGCAGCCTAAGGGGGGGGGCAGATACGCAGTATTTT. The genes are TRBV2 and TRBJ2-3; a weak D match, TRBD2 (7 bases). V lost 6 bases, J lost 4 bases, and 14 bases lay in between. From germline, CDR1 is SNHLY and CDR2 FYNNEI. The CDR3 covers 14 residues.

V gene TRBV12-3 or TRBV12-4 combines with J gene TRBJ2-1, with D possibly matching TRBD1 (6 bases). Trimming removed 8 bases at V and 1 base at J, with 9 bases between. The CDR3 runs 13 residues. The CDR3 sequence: CASRDTSYNEQFF. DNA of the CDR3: TGTGCCAGCCGGGACACGTCCTACAATGAGCAGTTCTTC.

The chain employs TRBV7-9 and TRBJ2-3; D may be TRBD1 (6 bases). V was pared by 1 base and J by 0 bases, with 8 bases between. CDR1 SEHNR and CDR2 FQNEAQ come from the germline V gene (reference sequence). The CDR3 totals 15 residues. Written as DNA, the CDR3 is TGTGCCAGCAGCTTAGAGGGGGTGAGCACAGATACGCAGTATTTT. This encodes CASSLEGVSTDTQYF.

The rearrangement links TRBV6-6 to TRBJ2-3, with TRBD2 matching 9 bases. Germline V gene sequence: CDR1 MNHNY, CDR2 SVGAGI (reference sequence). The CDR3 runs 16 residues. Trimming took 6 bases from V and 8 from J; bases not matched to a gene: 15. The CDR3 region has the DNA TGTGCCAGCAGGGAGATTAGAGCGGGGGGTGAAGGTACGCAGTATTTT. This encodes CASREIRAGGEGTQYF.

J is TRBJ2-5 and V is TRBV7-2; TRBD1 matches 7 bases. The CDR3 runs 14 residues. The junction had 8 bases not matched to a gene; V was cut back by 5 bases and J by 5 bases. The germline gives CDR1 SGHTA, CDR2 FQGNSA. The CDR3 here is CASSITGVRETQYF. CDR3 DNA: TGTGCCAGCAGCATCACAGGGGTCAGGGAGACCCAGTACTTC.

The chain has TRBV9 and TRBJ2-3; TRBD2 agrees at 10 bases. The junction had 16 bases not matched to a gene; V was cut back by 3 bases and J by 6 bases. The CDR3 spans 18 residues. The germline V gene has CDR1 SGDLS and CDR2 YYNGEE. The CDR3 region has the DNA TGTGCCAGCAGCGGAAGGCTAGCGGGGGCCGCGGCGAGGGATACGCAGTATTTT. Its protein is CASSGRLAGAAARDTQYF.